This T cell receptor beta chain was captured in a study of early T cells in non-severe SARS-CoV-2 infection. Findings and limits, study-wide: Comparison of clonotypes with VDJdb favored anti-spike CD8 responses while missing private and CD4 specificities.

This clonotype was counted a few times. Antigen: not known. Unique molecular identifiers were attached to individual cDNA molecules. TCRdb called the 5' RACE reads again in MiXCR, with one record for every CDR3 protein. This table has around 67,000 distinct CDR3 sequences, around 10% appearing once. The ends lost 6 bases at V and 4 bases at J; junction bases unmatched: 6. Per germline, CDR1 LNHDA and CDR2 SQIVND (reference sequence). The CDR3 length is 16 residues. Sequenced material: whole blood, taken at baseline. This clonotype was obtained from an adult who was a healthcare worker with PCR-confirmed SARS-CoV-2 infection or an uninfected control (not recorded which). This chain joins TRBV19 and TRBJ2-5, with 15 nucleotides matching TRBD2. The CDR3 DNA reads as TGTGCCAGTAGCGGACTAGCGGGGGGGCGAGGAGAGACCCAGTACTTC. Its translation: CASSGLAGGRGETQYF.